This passage covers 21 T cell receptor beta chains from one sample sequenced in a study of beta chain features in type 1 diabetes. As every portion of the isolated RNA was reverse transcribed, the sequencing read expressed TCRB transcripts. TCRdb's copy holds only in-frame clones and misses some; the assay was immunoSEQ multiplex PCR. The sample has about 110,000 clones, 30% to 40% seen once. The sample comprised stem cell memory CD4+ T cells from blood. The receptors originated from a woman aged 18-29 years in good health.

This clone was observed a handful of times. This chain uses TRBV10-1 with TRBJ1-1; no clear D. Germline assignment: CDR1 WNHNN and CDR2 SYGVQD (reference sequence). The CDR3 is made up of 14 amino acids. V gave up 4 bases and J gave up 0 bases, with 9 bases separating them. The CDR3 DNA is TGCGCCAGCAGTGTAACCGGGTTGAACACTGAAGCTTTCTTT. Its translation is CASSVTGLNTEAFF.

The rearrangement links TRBV2 to TRBJ2-5, with 7 nucleotides matching TRBD2. Trimming removed 0 bases from V and 0 bases from J; junction bases left unmatched: 7. Germline V lookup: CDR1 SNHLY, CDR2 FYNNEI. The CDR3 is 17 residues long. Here the CDR3 DNA reads TGTGCCAGCAGTGAAGCTCCGGGACTAACGAACCAAGAGACCCAGTACTTC. It is translated as CASSEAPGLTNQETQYF.

The gene calls are TRBV5-1 and TRBJ2-5, with 9 bases that match TRBD1. The CDR3 length is 14 residues. Germline V gives CDR1 SGHRS, CDR2 YFSETQ. The J segment lost 5 bases and the V segment lost 4 bases, leaving 6 bases of the junction unmatched. CDR3 in DNA: TGCGCCAGCAGCCCCGGACAGGGGTGGGAGACCCAGTACTTC. Its protein is CASSPGQGWETQYF.

This clone has a handful of counts. The gene calls are TRBV7-9 and TRBJ2-3; 7 nucleotides match TRBD2. CDR3 length: 12 residues. Per germline, CDR1 SEHNR and CDR2 FQNEAQ (reference sequence). V gave up 4 bases and J gave up 14 bases; unmatched junction bases: 9. This CDR3 reads CASSSLSGGWYF. In DNA, the CDR3 is TGTGCCAGCAGCTCCCTCTCGGGGGGTTGGTATTTT.

The chain carries TRBV2 and TRBJ1-1; D is undetermined. Germline V CDR1 and CDR2: SNHLY, FYNNEI. Trimming removed 5 bases from V and 1 base from J, with 5 bases in between. The CDR3 contains 12 residues. The CDR3 DNA is TGTGCCAGCAGTTTACAGAACACTGAAGCTTTCTTT. Translated: CASSLQNTEAFF.

The gene calls are TRBV4-1 and TRBJ2-7; a possible D gene is TRBD2 (5 bases). The germline V gene has CDR1 MGHRA and CDR2 YSYEKL. This CDR3 is built from 15 residues. V was cut by 4 bases and J by 2 bases, with 15 bases left in between. The CDR3 sequence is CASSPDHLAAYEQYF. For the CDR3, the DNA is TGCGCCAGCAGCCCAGACCACCTAGCAGCCTACGAGCAGTACTTC.

This clone came up a few times. V is TRBV5-1 and J is TRBJ2-1; 11 bases fit TRBD2. Trimming cost V 6 bases and J 0 bases; bases outside gene matches: 11. The germline CDR1 and CDR2 sequences are SGHRS and YFSETQ. The CDR3 sequence is 18 residues long. CDR3 in amino acids: CASKFTSGSVSSYNEQFF. Written as DNA, the CDR3 is TGCGCCAGCAAGTTTACTAGCGGGAGCGTCAGCTCCTACAATGAGCAGTTCTTC.

This chain joins TRBV10-3 and TRBJ2-3; 9 bases are a match to TRBD2. V was clipped by 7 bases and J by 6 bases; unmatched bases: 8. The CDR3 extends over 14 amino acids. Germline CDR1 and CDR2: ENHRY and SYGVKD. The CDR3 DNA is TGTGCCATCAAATCCGGGACTAGCCCCGATACGCAGTATTTT. Its protein is CAIKSGTSPDTQYF.

The table lists this clone with a count of one. CDR3 nucleotide sequence: TGCGCCAGCCTTAGACTAGCGGGAGATGAGCAGTTCTTC. This translates into CASLRLAGDEQFF. This chain links TRBV5-1 with TRBJ2-3, with 12 bases lining up with TRBD2. With the DNA end fitting TRBJ2-1 better, the J assignment may be wrong. Germline V lookup: CDR1 SGHRS, CDR2 YFSETQ. The CDR3 runs 13 residues.

This clone was picked up a small number of times. The V gene is TRBV7-9, the J gene TRBJ2-3, with TRBD2 matching over 7 bases. The CDR3 has 18 amino acids. With V trimmed by 8 bases and J by 1 base, 18 bases remained unmatched. The germline CDR1 and CDR2 sequences are SEHNR and FQNEAQ (reference sequence). DNA for the CDR3: TGTGCCAGCGCAAGTAGGCGGGAGATTGGGTTCGGCACAGATACGCAGTATTTT. Translation: CASASRREIGFGTDTQYF.

For the CDR3, the DNA is TGTGCCAGCAGGTCAACAACCGGGGAGCTGTTTTTT. It yields the protein CASRSTTGELFF. The chain is built from TRBV11-2 and TRBJ2-2; D not resolved. Trimming shortened V by 6 bases and J by 5 bases, and 7 bases separated the two germline ends. CDR1 and CDR2 (germline): SGHAT, FQNNGV. CDR3 length equals 12 residues.

The chain recombines TRBV7-2 with TRBJ2-1; D is perhaps TRBD1 (6 bases). The V gene lost 5 bases and the J gene lost 8 bases, with 25 bases spanning the gap. The CDR3 has 17 amino acids. Germline V gives CDR1 SGHTA, CDR2 FQGNSA. CDR3 loop: CASSGGGSQGLYYEQFF. Here the CDR3 DNA reads TGTGCCAGCAGCGGAGGAGGAAGCCAGGGGCTGTACTATGAGCAGTTCTTC. The variable domain in full, with the rest retrieved from reference TRBV7-2 and TRBJ2-1, is GAGVSQSPSNKVTEKGKDVELRCDPISGHTALYWYRQSLGQGLEFLIYFQGNSAPDKSGLPSDRFSAERTGGSVSTLTIQRTQQEDSAVYLCASSGGGSQGLYYEQFFGPGTRLTVL.

The chain has TRBV5-1 and TRBJ2-4; 10 bases are a match to TRBD2. V lost 2 bases to trimming and J lost 4 bases; unmatched junction nucleotides: 6. Looked up from germline, CDR1 is SGHRS and CDR2 is YFSETQ. The length of the CDR3 is 16 residues. The CDR3 here is CASSFGSSGSKNIQYF. In DNA, the CDR3 is TGCGCCAGCAGCTTTGGGTCTAGCGGGAGTAAAAACATTCAGTACTTC. The whole variable domain, filled in from reference TRBV5-1 and TRBJ2-4, reads KAGVTQTPRYLIKTRGQQVTLSCSPISGHRSVSWYQQTPGQGLQFLFEYFSETQRNKGNFPGRFSGRQFSNSRSEMNVSTLELGDSALYLCASSFGSSGSKNIQYFGAGTRLSVL.

The chain employs TRBV29-1 and TRBJ2-2; D may be TRBD2 (7 bases). The CDR3 length is 14 residues. Germline V CDR1 and CDR2: SQVTM, ANQGSEA. Trimming shortened V by 3 bases and J by 4 bases, and 12 bases separated the two germline ends. CDR3 region: CSVDRGAGTGELFF. The DNA of the CDR3 is TGCAGCGTTGACCGGGGGGCCGGCACCGGGGAGCTGTTTTTT.

In this sample, this clone turned up a few times. The chain links TRBV20-1 to TRBJ2-1, with D hard to call. CDR1 DFQATT and CDR2 SNEGSKA come from the germline V gene (reference sequence). The CDR3 has 9 residues. The CDR3 protein is CSAGNEQFF. The CDR3, as DNA: TGCAGCGCCGGGAATGAGCAGTTCTTC.

The chain recombines TRBV9 with TRBJ2-2; possibly TRBD1 for D (5 bases). V was pared by 6 bases and J by 8 bases, with 17 bases between. The CDR3 has 14 residues. Germline CDR1 reads SGDLS; CDR2 reads YYNGEE. The CDR3 DNA reads as TGTGCCAGCACCAAAGGGTCCAGGGTGGGGGAGCTGTTTTTT. This translates into CASTKGSRVGELFF.

The V and J genes are TRBV6-5 and TRBJ1-2, with D perhaps TRBD1 (6 bases). This CDR3 contains 13 residues. Deletions cut 5 bases from V and 7 bases from J, with 14 bases between. Germline V CDR1 and CDR2: MNHEY, SVGAGI. CDR3 sequence (DNA): TGTGCCAGCAGTCGGACAGTTCACCGTGGCTACACCTTC. Protein sequence: CASSRTVHRGYTF.

The rearrangement uses TRBV28 and TRBJ2-5; TRBD2 aligns across 11 bases. Germline trimming cut 1 base from V and 3 bases from J; bases unmatched to any gene: 4. Looked up from germline, CDR1 is MDHEN and CDR2 is SYDVKM. The CDR3 spans 16 residues. CDR3: CASSLSRGLAEETQYF. CDR3 DNA sequence: TGTGCCAGCAGTTTATCCCGGGGACTAGCGGAAGAGACCCAGTACTTC.

The chain carries TRBV28 and TRBJ1-1; D might be TRBD1 (6 bases). The V gene lost 5 bases and the J gene lost 4 bases, with 14 bases spanning the gap. CDR3 size: 14 residues. Per the germline V gene, CDR1 is MDHEN and CDR2 is SYDVKM. The CDR3, as DNA: TGTGCCAGCAGTCCAACAGGGTTGGTCACTGAAGCTTTCTTT. Translating it yields CASSPTGLVTEAFF.

The chain couples TRBV29-1 to TRBJ2-3; TRBD2 matches at 10 bases. Germline CDR1 SQVTM, CDR2 ANQGSEA. The CDR3 has 13 residues. V lost 5 bases to trimming and J lost 6 bases; unmatched junction nucleotides: 5. CDR3 bases: TGCAGCGTTCAGCGGGAGGGGAGGGATACGCAGTATTTT. Translating gives CSVQREGRDTQYF.

This clone was counted only a few times. The chain has TRBV29-1 and TRBJ1-2; a possible D gene is TRBD1 (6 bases). Germline CDR1 is SQVTM and CDR2 is ANQGSEA. Trimming took 6 bases from V and 3 from J, leaving 14 bases between them. The CDR3 is made up of 13 amino acids. DNA of the CDR3: TGCAGCGTCGGCACAGGGTTGCACTATGGCTACACCTTC. This encodes CSVGTGLHYGYTF. Drawing the rest from reference TRBV29-1 and TRBJ1-2, the complete variable domain is SAVISQKPSRDICQRGTSLTIQCQVDSQVTMMFWYRQQPGQSLTLIATANQGSEATYESGFVIDKFPISRPNLTFSTLTVSNMSPEDSSIYLCSVGTGLHYGYTFGSGTRLTVV.